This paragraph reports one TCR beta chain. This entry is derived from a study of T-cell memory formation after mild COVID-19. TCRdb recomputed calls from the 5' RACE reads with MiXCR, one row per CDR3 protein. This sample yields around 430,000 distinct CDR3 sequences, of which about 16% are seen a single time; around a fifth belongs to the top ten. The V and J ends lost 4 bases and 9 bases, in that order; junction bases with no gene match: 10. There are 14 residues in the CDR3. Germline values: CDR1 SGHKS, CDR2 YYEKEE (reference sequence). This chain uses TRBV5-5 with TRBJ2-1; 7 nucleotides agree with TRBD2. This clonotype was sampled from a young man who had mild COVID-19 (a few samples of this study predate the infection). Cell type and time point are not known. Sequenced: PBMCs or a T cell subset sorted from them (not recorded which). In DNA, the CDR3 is TGTGCCAGCAGCCGGGGGGTGCAGACTAGTGAGCAGTTCTTC. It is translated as CASSRGVQTSEQFF.